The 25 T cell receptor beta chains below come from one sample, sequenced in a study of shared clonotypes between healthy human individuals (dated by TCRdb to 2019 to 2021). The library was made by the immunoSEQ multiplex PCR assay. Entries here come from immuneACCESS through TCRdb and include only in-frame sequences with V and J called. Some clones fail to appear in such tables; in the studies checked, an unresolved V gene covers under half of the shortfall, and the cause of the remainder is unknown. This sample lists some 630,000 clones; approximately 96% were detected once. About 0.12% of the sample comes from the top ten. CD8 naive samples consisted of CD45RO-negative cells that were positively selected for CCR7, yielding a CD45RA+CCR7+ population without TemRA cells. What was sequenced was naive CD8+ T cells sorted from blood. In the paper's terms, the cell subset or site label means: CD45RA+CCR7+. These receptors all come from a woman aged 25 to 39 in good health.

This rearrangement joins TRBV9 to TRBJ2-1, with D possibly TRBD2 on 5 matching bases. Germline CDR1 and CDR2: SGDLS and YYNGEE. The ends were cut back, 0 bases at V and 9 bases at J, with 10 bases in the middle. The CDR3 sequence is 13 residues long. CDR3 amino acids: CASSVGRESEQFF. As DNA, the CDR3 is TGTGCCAGCAGCGTAGGAAGGGAGAGTGAGCAGTTCTTC.

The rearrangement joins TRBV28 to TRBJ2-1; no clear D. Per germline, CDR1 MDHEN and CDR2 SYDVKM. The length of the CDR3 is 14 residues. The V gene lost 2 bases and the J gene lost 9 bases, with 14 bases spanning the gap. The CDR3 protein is CASSLVDGRAEQFF. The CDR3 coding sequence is TGTGCCAGCAGTTTAGTCGACGGAAGGGCTGAGCAGTTCTTC.

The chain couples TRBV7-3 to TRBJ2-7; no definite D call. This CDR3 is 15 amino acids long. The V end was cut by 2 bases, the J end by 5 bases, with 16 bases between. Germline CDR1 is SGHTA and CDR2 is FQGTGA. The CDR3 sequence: CASSLRHGPLHEQYF. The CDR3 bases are TGTGCCAGCAGCTTACGACACGGTCCGCTCCACGAGCAGTACTTC.

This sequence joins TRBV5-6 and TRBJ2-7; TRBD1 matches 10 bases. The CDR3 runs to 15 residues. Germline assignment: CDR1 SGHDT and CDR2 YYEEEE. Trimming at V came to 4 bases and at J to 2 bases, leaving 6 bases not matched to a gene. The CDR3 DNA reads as TGTGCCAGCAGCGCCCGGACAGGGGGGACCTACGAGCAGTACTTC. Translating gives CASSARTGGTYEQYF.

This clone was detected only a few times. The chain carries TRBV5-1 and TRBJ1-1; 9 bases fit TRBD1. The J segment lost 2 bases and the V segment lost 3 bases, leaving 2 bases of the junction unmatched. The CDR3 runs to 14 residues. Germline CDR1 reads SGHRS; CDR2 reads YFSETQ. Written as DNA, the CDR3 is TGCGCCAGCAGCTGGACAGGGGACAACACTGAAGCTTTCTTT. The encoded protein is CASSWTGDNTEAFF.

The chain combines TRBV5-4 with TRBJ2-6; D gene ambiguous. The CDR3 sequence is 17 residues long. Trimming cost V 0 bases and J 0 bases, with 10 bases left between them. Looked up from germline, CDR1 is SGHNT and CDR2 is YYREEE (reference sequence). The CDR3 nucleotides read TGTGCCAGCAGCTTGGGATATCAAAGCTCTGGGGCCAACGTCCTGACTTTC. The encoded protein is CASSLGYQSSGANVLTF. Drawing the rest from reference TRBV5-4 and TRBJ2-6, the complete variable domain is ETGVTQSPTHLIKTRGQQVTLRCSSQSGHNTVSWYQQALGQGPQFIFQYYREEENGRGNFPPRFSGLQFPNYSSELNVNALELDDSALYLCASSLGYQSSGANVLTFGAGSRLTVL.

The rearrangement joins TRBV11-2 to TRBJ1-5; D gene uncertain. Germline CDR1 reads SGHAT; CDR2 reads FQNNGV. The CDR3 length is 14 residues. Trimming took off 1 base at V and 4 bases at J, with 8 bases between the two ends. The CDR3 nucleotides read TGTGCCAGCAGCTTAGTGGCCCGAAATCAGCCCCAGCATTTT. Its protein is CASSLVARNQPQHF.

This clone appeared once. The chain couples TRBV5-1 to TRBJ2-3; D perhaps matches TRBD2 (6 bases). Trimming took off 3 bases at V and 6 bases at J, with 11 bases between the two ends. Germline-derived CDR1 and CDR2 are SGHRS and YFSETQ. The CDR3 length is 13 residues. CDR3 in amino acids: CASSSIAEDTQYF. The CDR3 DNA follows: TGCGCCAGCAGCTCCATAGCGGAGGATACGCAGTATTTT.

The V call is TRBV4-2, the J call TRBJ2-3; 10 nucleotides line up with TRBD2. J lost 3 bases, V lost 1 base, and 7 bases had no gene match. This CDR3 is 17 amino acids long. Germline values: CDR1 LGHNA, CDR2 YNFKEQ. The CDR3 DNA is TGTGCCAGCAGCCAAGTGGTCGGGACTAGCGAGACAGATACGCAGTATTTT. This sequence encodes CASSQVVGTSETDTQYF.

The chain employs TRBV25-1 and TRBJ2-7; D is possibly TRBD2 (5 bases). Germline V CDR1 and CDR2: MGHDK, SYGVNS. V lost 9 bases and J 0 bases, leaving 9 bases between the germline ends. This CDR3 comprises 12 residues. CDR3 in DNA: TGTGCCAGTAGAGGGCCCTCCTACGAGCAGTACTTC. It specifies CASRGPSYEQYF.

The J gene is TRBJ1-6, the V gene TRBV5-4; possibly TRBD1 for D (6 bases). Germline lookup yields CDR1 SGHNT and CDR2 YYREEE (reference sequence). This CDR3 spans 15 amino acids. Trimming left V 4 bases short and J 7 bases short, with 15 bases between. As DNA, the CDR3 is TGTGCCAGCAGCCCAGACGGACAGACGAATTCACCCCTCCACTTT. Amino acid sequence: CASSPDGQTNSPLHF.

The CDR3 bases are TGTGCCAGCAGTGACCCCGGAGAGAACAATGAGCAGTTCTTC. This encodes CASSDPGENNEQFF. The V and J genes are TRBV27 and TRBJ2-1; D is uncertain. This CDR3 region has 14 residues. Trimming cost V 5 bases and J 5 bases, with 13 bases left between them. The germline CDR1 and CDR2 sequences are MNHEY and SMNVEV (reference sequence).

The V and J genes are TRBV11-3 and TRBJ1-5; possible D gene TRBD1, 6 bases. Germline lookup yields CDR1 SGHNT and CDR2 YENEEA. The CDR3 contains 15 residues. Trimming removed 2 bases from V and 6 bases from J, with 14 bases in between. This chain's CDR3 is CASSLRGGGGQPQHF. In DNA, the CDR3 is TGTGCCAGCAGCTTACGAGGGGGAGGCGGTCAGCCCCAGCATTTT.

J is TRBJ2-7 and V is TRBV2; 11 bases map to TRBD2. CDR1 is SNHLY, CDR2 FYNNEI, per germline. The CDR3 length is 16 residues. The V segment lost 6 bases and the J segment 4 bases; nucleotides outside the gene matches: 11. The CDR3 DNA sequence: TGTGCCAGCAGCGGAACCTTAGCGGGAGGGGTGTACGAGCAGTACTTC. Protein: CASSGTLAGGVYEQYF.

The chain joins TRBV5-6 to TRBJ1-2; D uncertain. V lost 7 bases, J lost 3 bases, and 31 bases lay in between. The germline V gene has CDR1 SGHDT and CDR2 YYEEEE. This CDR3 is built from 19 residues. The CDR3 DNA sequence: TGTGCCAGCCGCGGCGGCCTGGCCCGCCGAGGAGCGGTGGACTATGGCTACACCTTC. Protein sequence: CASRGGLARRGAVDYGYTF.

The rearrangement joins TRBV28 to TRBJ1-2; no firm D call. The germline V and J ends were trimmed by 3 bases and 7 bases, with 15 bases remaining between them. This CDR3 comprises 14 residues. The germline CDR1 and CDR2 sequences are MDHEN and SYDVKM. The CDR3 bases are TGTGCCAGCAGTTTCGACGAAGGTGCTAGTGGCTACACCTTC. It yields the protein CASSFDEGASGYTF.

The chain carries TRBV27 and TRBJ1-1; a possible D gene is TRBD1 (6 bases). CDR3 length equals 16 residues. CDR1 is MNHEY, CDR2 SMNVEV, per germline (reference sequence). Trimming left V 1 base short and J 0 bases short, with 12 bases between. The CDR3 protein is CASSLLGGPMNTEAFF. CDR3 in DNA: TGTGCCAGCAGTTTATTAGGGGGACCCATGAACACTGAAGCTTTCTTT.

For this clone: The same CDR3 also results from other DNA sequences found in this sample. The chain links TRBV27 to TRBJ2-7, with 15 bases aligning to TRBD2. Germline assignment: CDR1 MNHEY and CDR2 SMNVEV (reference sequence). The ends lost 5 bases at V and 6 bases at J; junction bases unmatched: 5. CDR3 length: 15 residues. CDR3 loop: CASSPGTSGRSEQYF. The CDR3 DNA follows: TGTGCCAGCAGTCCGGGGACTAGCGGGAGGAGCGAGCAGTACTTC.

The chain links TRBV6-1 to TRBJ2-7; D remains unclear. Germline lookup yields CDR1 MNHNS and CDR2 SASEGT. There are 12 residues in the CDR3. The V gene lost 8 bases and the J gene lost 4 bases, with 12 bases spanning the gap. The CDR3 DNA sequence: TGTGCCAGCTCATCGATGGAATACGAGCAGTACTTC. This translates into CASSSMEYEQYF.

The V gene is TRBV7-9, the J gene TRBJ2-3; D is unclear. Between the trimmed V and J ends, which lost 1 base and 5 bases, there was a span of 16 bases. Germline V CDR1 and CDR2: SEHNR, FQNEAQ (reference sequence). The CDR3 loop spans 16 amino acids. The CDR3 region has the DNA TGTGCCAGCAGCTTAGATTGGTCCAAGCACGGAGATACGCAGTATTTT. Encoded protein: CASSLDWSKHGDTQYF.

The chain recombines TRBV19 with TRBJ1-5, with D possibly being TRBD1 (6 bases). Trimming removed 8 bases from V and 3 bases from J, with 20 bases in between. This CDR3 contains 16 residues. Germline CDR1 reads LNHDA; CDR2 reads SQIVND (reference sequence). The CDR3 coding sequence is TGTGCCAGTGACATGGCGCAGGGGCCCAACAATCAGCCCCAGCATTTT. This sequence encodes CASDMAQGPNNQPQHF.

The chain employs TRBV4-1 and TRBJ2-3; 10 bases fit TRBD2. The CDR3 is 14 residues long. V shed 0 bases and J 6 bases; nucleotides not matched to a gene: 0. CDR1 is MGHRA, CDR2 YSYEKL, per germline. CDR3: CASSQEGLADTQYF. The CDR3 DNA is TGCGCCAGCAGCCAAGAGGGACTAGCGGATACGCAGTATTTT.

The CDR3 nucleotides read TGTGCCAGCAGTGAGAGTTCTAACTGGGAGACCCAGTACTTC. Protein product: CASSESSNWETQYF. The genes are TRBV6-1 and TRBJ2-5; D unclear. Germline V gives CDR1 MNHNS, CDR2 SASEGT. Deletions cut 3 bases from V and 5 bases from J, with 13 bases between. The CDR3 is made up of 14 amino acids.

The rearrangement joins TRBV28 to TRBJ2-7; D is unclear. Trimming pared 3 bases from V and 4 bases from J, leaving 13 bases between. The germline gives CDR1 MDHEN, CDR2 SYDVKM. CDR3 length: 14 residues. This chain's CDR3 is CASSFQETFYEQYF. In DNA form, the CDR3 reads TGTGCCAGCAGTTTCCAAGAGACGTTTTACGAGCAGTACTTC.

The CDR3, as DNA: TGTGCCAGCCGAGGGGGCGCGGGCAATCAGCCCCAGCATTTT. Residues: CASRGGAGNQPQHF. The genes are TRBV2 and TRBJ1-5, with 7 bases matching TRBD1. The CDR3 has 14 residues. J was trimmed by 2 bases and V by 8 bases; bases with no gene match: 6. Germline lookup yields CDR1 SNHLY and CDR2 FYNNEI.